The 28 T cell receptor beta chains listed next were all sequenced from one sample in a study of T cell changes during pregnancy in multiple sclerosis. Libraries were prepared by immunoSEQ multiplex PCR; TCRdb keeps only in-frame clonotypes and omits some of them. This sample has tens of thousands of clones, with 85% to 95% found just once. Sequenced here: CD4+ T cells from peripheral blood mononuclear cells, sampled in the first trimester of pregnancy. Receptor source: a female donor with multiple sclerosis, enrolled in a pregnancy study.

The chain recombines TRBV18 with TRBJ2-7; 8 nucleotides agree with TRBD1. Germline CDR1 and CDR2: KGHSH and LQKENI. The CDR3 has 13 residues. V gave up 1 base and J gave up 6 bases; unmatched junction bases: 2. The CDR3 is CASSPLDRGEQYF. The CDR3 DNA sequence: TGTGCCAGCTCACCACTCGACAGGGGCGAGCAGTACTTC.

CDR3 sequence (DNA): TGTGCCTGGAGTGTTGGCGGGAGCTCCTACAATGAGCAGTTCTTC. Amino acids: CAWSVGGSSYNEQFF. The rearrangement joins TRBV30 to TRBJ2-1, with TRBD2 matching 7 bases. Trimming removed 0 bases from V and 0 bases from J; junction bases left unmatched: 2. The CDR3 has 15 amino acids. CDR1 GTSNPN and CDR2 SVGIG come from the germline V gene (reference sequence).

This chain uses TRBV6-4 with TRBJ2-1; D perhaps matches TRBD1 (6 bases). In germline, CDR1 is MRHNA, CDR2 SNTAGT. This CDR3 has 14 amino acids. Trimming removed 6 bases at V and 8 bases at J, with 17 bases between. The chain's CDR3 is CASSLTGAGHEQFF. Written as DNA, the CDR3 is TGTGCCAGCAGCTTGACAGGAGCAGGGCATGAGCAGTTCTTC.

The chain joins TRBV2 to TRBJ1-2; D is possibly TRBD1 (6 bases). Trimming pared 7 bases from V and 2 bases from J, leaving 11 bases between. This CDR3 region has 13 residues. From germline, CDR1 is SNHLY and CDR2 FYNNEI. For the CDR3, the DNA is TGTGCCAGCAAAAATACAGGGAACTATGGCTACACCTTC. Its protein product is CASKNTGNYGYTF.

This chain connects TRBV30 to TRBJ2-2; perhaps TRBD1 as D (6 bases). The CDR3 is 13 residues long. Trimming pared 4 bases from V and 6 bases from J, leaving 12 bases between. Germline-derived CDR1 and CDR2 are GTSNPN and SVGIG (reference sequence). CDR3 sequence reads: CAWTPRQAGELFF. CDR3 bases: TGTGCCTGGACCCCCCGACAGGCCGGGGAGCTGTTTTTT.

The CDR3, as DNA: TGCGCCAGCAGCCAAGGGACAGCGATGAACACTGAAGCTTTCTTT. The encoded protein is CASSQGTAMNTEAFF. V and J are TRBV5-1 and TRBJ1-1, with 7 bases identical to TRBD1. CDR1 and CDR2 (germline): SGHRS, YFSETQ. The CDR3 length is 15 residues. Trimming cost V 4 bases and J 0 bases; bases outside gene matches: 6.

The chain is built from TRBV27 and TRBJ1-2; 7 nucleotides agree with TRBD1. The CDR3 sequence is 14 residues long. Germline V lookup: CDR1 MNHEY, CDR2 SMNVEV (reference sequence). The V gene end was trimmed by 6 bases and the J gene end by 8 bases; junction bases not matched to a gene: 12. The CDR3 protein is CASSLDREPWGYTF. The CDR3 DNA is TGTGCCAGCAGCCTCGACAGGGAGCCTTGGGGCTACACCTTC.

The chain recombines TRBV5-6 with TRBJ1-5; D perhaps matches TRBD1 (6 bases). Germline CDR1 and CDR2: SGHDT and YYEEEE. The CDR3 runs to 14 residues. The V end lost 3 bases, the J end lost 5 bases, and 12 bases lay between the germline ends. CDR3 DNA: TGTGCCAGCAGCTACCAAGGGGGGGATCAGCCCCAGCATTTT. Amino acid sequence: CASSYQGGDQPQHF.

The rearrangement joins TRBV14 to TRBJ1-4, with TRBD1 matching over 7 bases. The trim removed 3 bases at V and 4 bases at J, leaving 17 bases unmatched. CDR1 and CDR2 from the germline V gene are SGHDN and FVKESK. The CDR3 contains 19 residues. CDR3 in amino acids: CASSHYGRGSPHGNEKLFF. Written as DNA, the CDR3 is TGTGCCAGCAGCCATTATGGCAGGGGGTCCCCACACGGTAATGAAAAACTGTTTTTT.

The chain is built from TRBV5-6 and TRBJ2-5; possible D gene TRBD2, 7 bases. Deletions cut 4 bases from V and 5 bases from J, with 18 bases between. The CDR3 has 15 amino acids. Germline V gene lookup returns CDR1 SGHDT and CDR2 YYEEEE. The CDR3 loop is CASSPFGGRRETQYF. The DNA for the CDR3 is TGTGCCAGCAGCCCTTTCGGGGGGCGCAGGGAGACCCAGTACTTC.

This clone rates as medium-sized. The rearrangement joins TRBV5-1 to TRBJ2-7; perhaps TRBD1 as D (6 bases). The CDR3 spans 17 residues. Germline V gives CDR1 SGHRS, CDR2 YFSETQ. Trimming left V 5 bases short and J 3 bases short, with 24 bases between. For the CDR3, the DNA is TGCGCCAGCAGTCGGGACGGGACAACCGTCCCTTTCTACGAGCAGTACTTC. Translated, it gives CASSRDGTTVPFYEQYF.

The J gene is TRBJ1-2, the V gene TRBV27, with 8 bases fitting TRBD1. Germline V gives CDR1 MNHEY, CDR2 SMNVEV (reference sequence). This CDR3 region has 13 residues. V dropped 5 bases and J dropped 4; count of bases not matched to a gene: 3. The CDR3 coding sequence is TGTGCCAGCAGTCAAGACAGGGGCTATGGCTACACCTTC. Translated: CASSQDRGYGYTF.

The V gene is TRBV30, the J gene TRBJ2-7, with 9 bases aligning to TRBD2. CDR3 length equals 16 residues. CDR1 GTSNPN and CDR2 SVGIG come from the germline V gene (reference sequence). V dropped 5 bases and J dropped 0; count of bases not matched to a gene: 11. CDR3 DNA: TGTGCCTGGGAGCGGGGGGAGTCCTCGAACTCCTACGAGCAGTACTTC. Translating gives CAWERGESSNSYEQYF.

This chain connects TRBV11-2 to TRBJ2-3, with TRBD2 identical over 7 bases. The CDR3 runs 15 residues. V was pared by 1 base and J by 5 bases, with 6 bases of the junction left unmatched. Per the germline V gene, CDR1 is SGHAT and CDR2 is FQNNGV. For the CDR3, the DNA is TGTGCCAGCAGCTTAGTGCGGGGGATCAGAGATACGCAGTATTTT. It specifies CASSLVRGIRDTQYF.

The CDR3 region has the DNA TGTGCCAGCCGACGGGGACAGGGGACAGGGACTGAAGCTTTCTTT. Protein product: CASRRGQGTGTEAFF. The chain uses TRBV18 and TRBJ1-1; 10 bases map to TRBD1. The CDR3 covers 15 residues. Germline V gene sequence: CDR1 KGHSH, CDR2 LQKENI. V lost 8 bases, J lost 5 bases, and 11 bases stayed unmatched.

The chain links TRBV27 to TRBJ1-6, with 8 nucleotides matching TRBD1. Germline V gives CDR1 MNHEY, CDR2 SMNVEV (reference sequence). The V and J ends lost 3 bases and 8 bases, in that order; junction bases with no gene match: 15. This CDR3 comprises 18 residues. The DNA of the CDR3 is TGTGCCAGCAGTTTTTTAGGAGCCCGGCAGGGGGCAGATTCACCCCTCCACTTT. Its protein product is CASSFLGARQGADSPLHF.

The chain carries TRBV7-6 and TRBJ2-1; D gene unclear. The CDR3 is 13 residues long. V lost 0 bases and J lost 7, with 7 bases in between. Germline CDR1 and CDR2: SGHVS and FNYEAQ. The CDR3, as DNA: TGTGCCAGCAGCTTAGCGGCCCTGAATGAGCAGTTCTTC. Protein: CASSLAALNEQFF.

The genes are TRBV7-8 and TRBJ1-2, with no clear D. The CDR3 contains 14 residues. Trimming took off 1 base at V and 4 bases at J, with 10 bases between the two ends. Germline V lookup: CDR1 SGHVS, CDR2 FQNEAQ. CDR3 residues: CASSLVQASYGYTF. Here the CDR3 DNA reads TGTGCCAGCAGCTTAGTTCAGGCAAGCTATGGCTACACCTTC. Full variable domain (rest looked up from reference TRBV7-8 and TRBJ1-2): GAGVSQSPRYKVAKRGQDVALRCDPISGHVSLFWYQQALGQGPEFLTYFQNEAQLDKSGLPSDRFFAERPEGSVSTLKIQRTQQEDSAVYLCASSLVQASYGYTFGSGTRLTVV.

The rearrangement uses TRBV25-1 and TRBJ1-1, with D possibly TRBD1 on 6 matching bases. Germline V lookup: CDR1 MGHDK, CDR2 SYGVNS. The length of the CDR3 is 13 residues. V was clipped by 6 bases and J by 1 base, with 9 bases between them. CDR3 DNA sequence: TGTGCCAGCAGGCAGACAGGGAACACTGAAGCTTTCTTT. This translates into CASRQTGNTEAFF.

The chain recombines TRBV7-3 with TRBJ1-1, with D possibly being TRBD1 (6 bases). V was clipped by 6 bases and J by 1 base, with 9 bases between them. Germline V gene lookup returns CDR1 SGHTA and CDR2 FQGTGA. CDR3 length: 13 amino acids. The CDR3 region is CASSMDRNTEAFF. The CDR3, as DNA: TGTGCCAGCAGTATGGACAGGAACACTGAAGCTTTCTTT.

A remark on this clone: At the DNA level, this CDR3 is encoded by other sequences in the same sample as well. J is TRBJ1-1 and V is TRBV30, with 10 nucleotides matching TRBD1. In germline, CDR1 is GTSNPN, CDR2 SVGIG (reference sequence). The CDR3 has 13 amino acids. V lost 1 base and J lost 13; bases outside the gene matches: 9. CDR3 bases: TGTGCCTGGAGTGGGGGATCCGGGACAGGGGATTTCTTT. Translation gives CAWSGGSGTGDFF. Together with reference TRBV30 and TRBJ1-1, the CDR3 gives the full variable domain: SQTIHQWPATLVQPVGSPLSLECTVEGTSNPNLYWYRQAAGRGLQLLFYSVGIGQISSEVPQNLSASRPQDRQFILSSKKLLLSDSGFYLCAWSGGSGTGDFFGQGTRLTVV.

J is TRBJ1-1 and V is TRBV5-4, with D possibly being TRBD1 (5 bases). Trimming stripped 2 bases from V and 3 bases from J, with 11 bases between. Germline CDR1 reads SGHNT; CDR2 reads YYREEE (reference sequence). CDR3 length: 14 amino acids. CDR3 residues: CASSFVEQDTEAFF. DNA for the CDR3: TGTGCCAGCAGCTTCGTAGAACAGGACACTGAAGCTTTCTTT.

This clone was found once. The genes are TRBV6-1 and TRBJ1-1; D is unresolved. The ends were cut back, 7 bases at V and 5 bases at J, with 11 bases in the middle. CDR1 MNHNS and CDR2 SASEGT come from the germline V gene. CDR3 length: 12 residues. The CDR3 spells CASTPGITEAFF. Here the CDR3 DNA reads TGTGCCAGCACCCCGGGGATAACTGAAGCTTTCTTT.

The CDR3 DNA reads TGTGCCAGCAGTGAAAGGAGGTTAGCCAAAAACATTCAGTACTTC. It translates to CASSERRLAKNIQYF. The chain links TRBV25-1 to TRBJ2-4; a possible D gene is TRBD2 (5 bases). The CDR3 has 15 amino acids. V lost 2 bases, J lost 0 bases, and 8 bases lay in between. CDR1 and CDR2 (germline): MGHDK, SYGVNS.

The chain employs TRBV5-6 and TRBJ2-7; perhaps TRBD2 as D (6 bases). The germline gives CDR1 SGHDT, CDR2 YYEEEE. The CDR3 runs to 14 residues. Trimming took 4 bases from V and 4 from J, leaving 15 bases between them. CDR3 sequence reads: CASSAQWTTYEQYF. CDR3 in DNA: TGTGCCAGCAGCGCGCAGTGGACTACATACGAGCAGTACTTC.

The chain uses TRBV11-2 and TRBJ2-7, with 12 positions matching TRBD2. From germline, CDR1 is SGHAT and CDR2 FQNNGV. The V and J ends lost 2 bases and 3 bases, in that order; junction bases with no gene match: 5. The CDR3 is 16 amino acids. The DNA for the CDR3 is TGTGCCAGCAGCTTACTACGGACTAGCGGGGTCTACGAGCAGTACTTC. Encoded protein: CASSLLRTSGVYEQYF. Variable domain in full (rest from reference TRBV11-2 and TRBJ2-7): EAGVAQSPRYKIIEKRQSVAFWCNPISGHATLYWYQQILGQGPKLLIQFQNNGVVDDSQLPKDRFSAERLKGVDSTLKIQPAKLEDSAVYLCASSLLRTSGVYEQYFGPGTRLTVT.

The CDR3 reads CASSEPDRGTGEQYF. CDR3 sequence (DNA): TGTGCCAGCAGTGAACCCGACAGGGGCACCGGCGAGCAGTACTTC. The chain employs TRBV25-1 and TRBJ2-7; 8 bases match TRBD1. The CDR3 has 15 residues. CDR1 is MGHDK, CDR2 SYGVNS, per germline. Trimming at V came to 2 bases and at J to 6 bases, leaving 9 bases not matched to a gene.

In its sample, this clone is medium-sized. An end of the junction does not agree with germline; a read error may underlie this. This CDR3 reads CASRLNPPGGYVLEQYF. The DNA for the CDR3 is TGTGCTAGCAGGCTTAATCCCCCAGGGGGTTACGTTCTCGAGCAGTACTTC. The chain uses TRBV7-7 and TRBJ2-7, with 7 positions matching TRBD1. The CDR3 runs 17 residues. CDR1 SSHAT and CDR2 FNYEAQ come from the germline V gene (reference sequence).